The clone carrying this TCR beta chain was detected a few times. The data were taken from a study of blood T cells in healthy people across ages. Study as a whole: The template switching approach captured approximately one barcoded beta molecule for every two T cells.

Unmatched junction bases numbered 7, after V lost 5 bases and J lost 3 bases. This CDR3 is built from 14 residues. The germline V gene has CDR1 SGHTA and CDR2 FQGNSA. Sample-barcoded 5' priming and a J-beta primer mix drove a second PCR of about 7 to 12 cycles. TCRdb re-called the 5' RACE reads through MiXCR, storing one row per CDR3 protein. This table holds some 1.4 million distinct CDR3 sequences, around two fifths found once. Ranging in age from about 6 to 100, the donors were healthy Caucasian individuals from Russia. No fewer than 5 micrograms of total RNA were isolated from every sample. The TCR comes from a woman aged 18-35 years in good health. The sample taken for sequencing was blood. The V gene is TRBV7-2, the J gene TRBJ2-7; 7 bases fit TRBD2. In nucleotides, the CDR3 is TGTGCCAGCAGCAATAGCGGGCCTATCTACGAGCAGTACTTC. Translation gives CASSNSGPIYEQYF. The full variable domain, its missing parts supplied by reference TRBV7-2 and TRBJ2-7, is GAGVSQSPSNKVTEKGKDVELRCDPISGHTALYWYRQSLGQGLEFLIYFQGNSAPDKSGLPSDRFSAERTGGSVSTLTIQRTQQEDSAVYLCASSNSGPIYEQYFGPGTRLTVT.